The 29 T cell receptor beta chains presented below share a single source sample, sequenced in a study of somatic mutations in cytotoxic T cells in rheumatoid arthritis. Data came from immunoSEQ multiplex PCR; TCRdb stores just in-frame clones and leaves some out. The sample yields about 14,000 clones, about 93% seen once. The sequenced sample consisted of CD4+ T cells sorted from blood. The receptors originated from a man aged 65-85 years with rheumatoid arthritis.

This clone was seen a single time. The CDR3: CASSTQGQIGQFF. In nucleotides, the CDR3 is TGTGCCAGCAGCACCCAGGGGCAAATTGGGCAGTTCTTC. The chain recombines TRBV7-3 with TRBJ2-1; D possibly corresponds to TRBD1 (6 bases). Trimming left V 5 bases short and J 12 bases short, with 17 bases between. CDR1 and CDR2 from the germline V gene are SGHTA and FQGTGA. The CDR3 is 13 amino acids.

The CDR3, as DNA: TGTGCCAGCAGTTACAGGGAGGGCTACACCTTC. Amino acids: CASSYREGYTF. The rearrangement joins TRBV5-4 to TRBJ1-2, with D possibly being TRBD1 (6 bases). Germline CDR1 SGHNT, CDR2 YYREEE (reference sequence). CDR3 length: 11 amino acids. Trimming took off 5 bases at V and 8 bases at J, with 10 bases between the two ends.

The CDR3 DNA reads TGTGCCAGCAGCGCTCACCGAGGGGGCGCAACTAATGAAAAACTGTTTTTT. Its protein product is CASSAHRGGATNEKLFF. This chain links TRBV9 with TRBJ1-4; 7 bases map to TRBD1. The length of the CDR3 is 17 residues. From germline, CDR1 is SGDLS and CDR2 YYNGEE. The J segment lost 0 bases and the V segment lost 3 bases, leaving 8 bases of the junction unmatched.

The rearrangement links TRBV11-2 to TRBJ2-5; maybe TRBD1 (5 bases). This CDR3 region has 17 residues. The V gene's germline CDR1 is SGHAT and CDR2 FQNNGV. V dropped 5 bases and J dropped 9 bases, with 28 bases sitting between them. The CDR3 protein is CASSPQAQGAGQEAQYF. The DNA of the CDR3 is TGTGCCAGCAGCCCTCAGGCCCAGGGTGCCGGGCAAGAAGCCCAGTACTTC.

The chain employs TRBV5-1 and TRBJ2-1, with D maybe TRBD2 (6 bases). The CDR3 sequence is 17 residues long. V was pared by 0 bases and J by 0 bases, with 13 bases between. The germline V gene encodes CDR1 SGHRS and CDR2 YFSETQ. This CDR3 reads CASSLEAGLSSYNEQFF. The CDR3 region has the DNA TGCGCCAGCAGCTTGGAGGCGGGACTCAGCTCCTACAATGAGCAGTTCTTC.

This chain connects TRBV9 to TRBJ1-1; D possibly corresponds to TRBD1 (6 bases). This CDR3 region has 17 residues. CDR1 is SGDLS and CDR2 is YYNGEE in the germline V gene. Trimming shortened V by 2 bases and J by 4 bases, and 21 bases separated the two germline ends. The CDR3 region is CASSVLQTGTQLTEAFF. CDR3 sequence (DNA): TGTGCCAGCAGCGTTTTACAAACCGGGACACAGCTCACTGAAGCTTTCTTT.

The chain has TRBV28 and TRBJ1-2; D unresolved. There are 13 residues in the CDR3. Germline CDR1 MDHEN, CDR2 SYDVKM. Trimming shortened V by 2 bases and J by 0 bases, and 4 bases separated the two germline ends. Written as DNA, the CDR3 is TGTGCCAGCAGTTTACCCGCTAACTATGGCTACACCTTC. It is translated as CASSLPANYGYTF.

This chain links TRBV6-5 with TRBJ2-1; the D gene is possibly TRBD1 (5 bases). Deletions cut 3 bases from V and 9 bases from J, with 12 bases between. The CDR3 totals 13 residues. Germline V gives CDR1 MNHEY, CDR2 SVGAGI. CDR3 sequence: CASSYLQEGEQFF. The CDR3 nucleotides read TGTGCCAGCAGTTATCTACAGGAAGGTGAGCAGTTCTTC.

The chain recombines TRBV5-1 with TRBJ1-4; 7 bases align to TRBD1. CDR1 is SGHRS, CDR2 YFSETQ, per germline. V shed 5 bases, J shed 0 bases, and the junction held 4 bases outside the gene matches. The CDR3 spans 15 residues. This CDR3 is CASRGQLATNEKLFF. The CDR3 coding sequence is TGCGCCAGCAGGGGACAGCTCGCAACTAATGAAAAACTGTTTTTT.

J is TRBJ1-1 and V is TRBV6-1, with D possibly being TRBD1 (6 bases). Germline CDR1 reads MNHNS; CDR2 reads SASEGT. The CDR3 is 13 amino acids. Between the trimmed V and J ends, which lost 7 bases and 4 bases, there was a span of 13 bases. The CDR3 DNA follows: TGTGCCAGCATTGTTGGGGGCGGCACTGAAGCTTTCTTT. It yields the protein CASIVGGGTEAFF.

The V gene is TRBV7-9, the J gene TRBJ2-7; TRBD1 aligns across 10 bases. Germline CDR1 SEHNR, CDR2 FQNEAQ (reference sequence). The CDR3 consists of 14 residues. With 5 bases clipped from V and 5 bases from J, the junction kept 6 bases outside the gene matches. Here the CDR3 DNA reads TGTGCCAGCAGCAGAAGGGACAGGGGCCACGAGCAGTACTTC. This translates into CASSRRDRGHEQYF. Full variable domain (outside the CDR3, taken from reference TRBV7-9 and TRBJ2-7): DTGVSQNPRHKITKRGQNVTFRCDPISEHNRLYWYRQTLGQGPEFLTYFQNEAQLEKSRLLSDRFSAERPKGSFSTLEIQRTEQGDSAMYLCASSRRDRGHEQYFGPGTRLTVT.

This chain connects TRBV6-5 to TRBJ1-3, with 8 bases fitting TRBD1. J lost 8 bases, V lost 3 bases, and 6 bases had no gene match. This CDR3 spans 14 amino acids. Germline values: CDR1 MNHEY, CDR2 SVGAGI. CDR3 nucleotides: TGTGCCAGCAGTTATAGGCAGGGGGCTGACACCATATATTTT. Translated: CASSYRQGADTIYF.

The chain uses TRBV19 and TRBJ2-5; D is unresolved. The CDR3 extends over 12 amino acids. Trimming stripped 8 bases from V and 1 base from J, with 8 bases between. Germline CDR1 and CDR2: LNHDA and SQIVND (reference sequence). DNA for the CDR3: TGTGCCAGTGGGCTGAGCCAAGAGACCCAGTACTTC. Translated, it gives CASGLSQETQYF.

CDR3: CASSPTGSNQPQHF. The DNA for the CDR3 is TGCGCCAGCAGCCCGACAGGGAGCAATCAGCCCCAGCATTTT. The rearrangement uses TRBV4-1 and TRBJ1-5; 7 bases align to TRBD1. J was trimmed by 1 base and V by 4 bases; bases with no gene match: 1. The CDR3 sequence is 14 residues long. CDR1 and CDR2 from the germline V gene are MGHRA and YSYEKL.

J is TRBJ2-5 and V is TRBV29-1; D not certain. From germline, CDR1 is SQVTM and CDR2 ANQGSEA. This CDR3 is 12 amino acids long. Trimming cost V 3 bases and J 3 bases, with 8 bases left between them. The CDR3 DNA follows: TGCAGCGTTGACGACAATAAAGAGACCCAGTACTTC. It encodes CSVDDNKETQYF.

V is TRBV28 and J is TRBJ1-2; D uncertain. CDR1 and CDR2 (germline): MDHEN, SYDVKM. The CDR3 has 12 residues. Trimming stripped 7 bases from V and 3 bases from J, with 9 bases between. The CDR3 reads CASNPSYYGYTF. Here the CDR3 DNA reads TGTGCCAGCAACCCCAGTTACTATGGCTACACCTTC.

The rearrangement joins TRBV2 to TRBJ2-1, with TRBD2 matching over 10 bases. V shed 7 bases and J 10 bases; nucleotides not matched to a gene: 7. Germline loops: CDR1 SNHLY, CDR2 FYNNEI. The CDR3 is 13 residues long. The CDR3 DNA follows: TGTGCCAGCAACTCTCTAGCGGGAGAAGAGCAGTTCTTC. Residues: CASNSLAGEEQFF.

The V and J genes are TRBV6-5 and TRBJ1-1, with TRBD1 matching over 8 bases. The germline V gene encodes CDR1 MNHEY and CDR2 SVGAGI. The CDR3 runs 14 residues. J lost 5 bases, V lost 6 bases, and 8 bases had no gene match. The CDR3 nucleotides are TGTGCCAGCAGATCCCGACAGGGGTTGACTGAAGCTTTCTTT. It yields the protein CASRSRQGLTEAFF.

This rearrangement joins TRBV7-2 to TRBJ2-7; D is ambiguous. V lost 1 base, J lost 0 bases, and 7 bases lay in between. Germline V gene data show CDR1 as SGHTA and CDR2 as FQGNSA. The CDR3 consists of 14 residues. The CDR3 DNA is TGTGCCAGCAGCTTAGAAGTCAGCTCCTACGAGCAGTACTTC. It codes for CASSLEVSSYEQYF.

For the CDR3, the DNA is TGCGCCAGCAGCTCGGGAGCGGGAGGGCCCCAGGCGCAGTATTTT. It codes for CASSSGAGGPQAQYF. The chain is built from TRBV5-1 and TRBJ2-3; 10 nucleotides agree with TRBD2. The CDR3 loop spans 15 amino acids. Per the germline V gene, CDR1 is SGHRS and CDR2 is YFSETQ. The J segment lost 10 bases and the V segment lost 3 bases, leaving 11 bases of the junction unmatched.

This chain joins TRBV19 and TRBJ1-2, with unresolved D. V lost 5 bases to trimming and J lost 8 bases, with 12 bases between them. Germline V gene data show CDR1 as LNHDA and CDR2 as SQIVND (reference sequence). The CDR3 has 12 residues. CDR3 nucleotides: TGTGCCAGTAGTGGCCAAACGTGGGGCTACACCTTC. Its translation: CASSGQTWGYTF.

The V gene is TRBV7-9, the J gene TRBJ2-4; D is perhaps TRBD1 (6 bases). Trimming took 5 bases from V and 7 from J, leaving 18 bases between them. The CDR3 spans 15 residues. Looked up from germline, CDR1 is SEHNR and CDR2 is FQNEAQ (reference sequence). CDR3 DNA sequence: TGTGCCAGCAGCCCGCCGGGACACCCCGGCAACATTCAGTACTTC. Protein: CASSPPGHPGNIQYF.

This clone occurred once. V is TRBV5-1 and J is TRBJ2-3, with D possibly matching TRBD1 (7 bases). Germline values: CDR1 SGHRS, CDR2 YFSETQ. The CDR3 length is 14 residues. Trimming removed 0 bases at V and 5 bases at J, with 10 bases between. CDR3 sequence (DNA): TGCGCCAGCAGCTTGGGGCAGGGGGGAGATACGCAGTATTTT. This encodes CASSLGQGGDTQYF.

V and J are TRBV30 and TRBJ1-5; D may be TRBD1 (5 bases). The CDR3 runs to 13 residues. The V gene's germline CDR1 is GTSNPN and CDR2 SVGIG (reference sequence). Trimming pared 2 bases from V and 7 bases from J, leaving 12 bases between. For the CDR3, the DNA is TGTGCCTGGAGTAAACAGGAGGGGCAGCCCCAGCATTTT. This translates into CAWSKQEGQPQHF.

The rearrangement joins TRBV28 to TRBJ2-7; D gene ambiguous. The germline V gene encodes CDR1 MDHEN and CDR2 SYDVKM. CDR3 length: 11 amino acids. Trimming shortened V by 4 bases and J by 2 bases, and 3 bases separated the two germline ends. In DNA, the CDR3 is TGTGCCAGCAGTTCTACCTACGAGCAGTACTTC. It translates to CASSSTYEQYF.

The V gene is TRBV7-9, the J gene TRBJ1-1; D not certain. In germline, CDR1 is SEHNR, CDR2 FQNEAQ (reference sequence). V lost 3 bases and J 0 bases, leaving 8 bases between the germline ends. CDR3 length equals 14 residues. As DNA, the CDR3 is TGTGCCAGCAGCTTGGGCCAGATGAACACTGAAGCTTTCTTT. Its protein product is CASSLGQMNTEAFF.

The V call is TRBV5-5, the J call TRBJ2-5, with 8 bases that match TRBD1. Germline V gene lookup returns CDR1 SGHKS and CDR2 YYEKEE (reference sequence). The CDR3 covers 14 residues. V lost 4 bases, J lost 3 bases, and 5 bases stayed unmatched. CDR3 coding DNA: TGTGCCAGCAGCGGAGGACAGGGAGAAGAGACCCAGTACTTC. It specifies CASSGGQGEETQYF.

V is TRBV12-2 and J is TRBJ2-7; the table's D gene call, TRBD1, was not cross checked with the DNA. TRBV12-2 is an annotated pseudogene. The CDR3 sequence is 15 residues long. CDR3 DNA sequence: TGTGCAAGTCGCGAGTCCGGGACAGGATCCTACGAGCAGTACTTC. Amino acid sequence: CASRESGTGSYEQYF.

This chain connects TRBV5-1 to TRBJ2-2, with 7 bases that match TRBD2. CDR1 is SGHRS, CDR2 YFSETQ, per germline. CDR3 length: 15 residues. The V gene end was trimmed by 1 base and the J gene end by 6 bases; junction bases not matched to a gene: 6. Written as DNA, the CDR3 is TGCGCCAGCAGCTTGCTTAGCGGGTATTCCGGGGAGCTGTTTTTT. Its translation: CASSLLSGYSGELFF.